A single T cell receptor beta chain is shown here with its context. Antigen: not known. This sample stems from a study of monozygotic twins with inflammatory bowel disease. Study results and caveats: Varied immunosuppressive treatments among patients may have increased repertoire variability. Possibly reflecting limited power, no difference in repertoire similarity was found between concordant and discordant twins.

Eight separate reactions per sample yielded the cDNA. Following a re-call of the 5' RACE reads, TCRdb has one entry per CDR3 protein and lacks DNA. The sample data list around 450,000 distinct CDR3 sequences. From germline, CDR1 is MNHEY and CDR2 SVGEGT. CDR3 length equals 16 residues. The chain recombines TRBV6-2 or TRBV6-3 with TRBJ1-1; the TCRdb call, TRBD1, lacks DNA for checking. The sequencing input was blood. This receptor was identified in a human donor with ulcerative colitis or Crohn's disease, or a healthy co-twin of an affected twin (not recorded which). CDR3 loop: CASSYSYLQGDAEAFF.